The 25 T cell receptor beta chains below come from one sample, sequenced in a study of blood T cell repertoires in COVID-19. Assay used: immunoSEQ multiplex PCR; TCRdb lists only in-frame clones, some missing. Of about 200,000 clones detected, about nine tenths appear once; the ten largest clones hold 1.6%. Sequencing used peripheral blood. These receptors were taken from a man aged 18 to 29 with active or convalescent COVID-19.

Here the CDR3 reads CASSRAGTGVSPLHF. The CDR3 DNA reads as TGTGCCAGCAGTCGGGCCGGGACAGGGGTTTCACCCCTCCACTTT. The chain is built from TRBV28 and TRBJ1-6; the match to TRBD1 covers 10 bases. The junction had 7 bases not matched to a gene; V was cut back by 5 bases and J by 9 bases. Germline-derived CDR1 and CDR2 are MDHEN and SYDVKM. The CDR3 runs to 15 residues.

The chain employs TRBV4-2 and TRBJ1-1, with 8 positions matching TRBD1. Trimming cost V 3 bases and J 7 bases; bases outside gene matches: 7. Germline V gene sequence: CDR1 LGHNA, CDR2 YNFKEQ. The CDR3 runs to 14 residues. This CDR3 is CASSQARGTGEAFF. In DNA form, the CDR3 reads TGTGCCAGCAGCCAGGCACGTGGGACAGGTGAAGCTTTCTTT.

This clone was recorded once. The chain carries TRBV19 and TRBJ2-5; 7 positions agree with TRBD1. This CDR3 spans 13 amino acids. V dropped 5 bases and J dropped 3; count of bases not matched to a gene: 3. CDR1 LNHDA and CDR2 SQIVND come from the germline V gene (reference sequence). CDR3 sequence reads: CASSSTGEETQYF. In DNA, the CDR3 is TGTGCCAGTAGTTCAACAGGGGAAGAGACCCAGTACTTC.

The chain recombines TRBV10-3 with TRBJ1-2; the D is unclear. The CDR3 sequence is 14 residues long. V lost 3 bases and J 2 bases, leaving 10 bases between the germline ends. The germline V gene encodes CDR1 ENHRY and CDR2 SYGVKD. CDR3 loop: CAISEATVNYGYTF. CDR3 in DNA: TGTGCCATCAGTGAAGCGACTGTGAACTATGGCTACACCTTC.

The chain employs TRBV7-2 and TRBJ2-7, with a possible D match to TRBD1 (6 bases). The germline V and J ends were trimmed by 5 bases and 6 bases, with 20 bases remaining between them. The CDR3 has 15 amino acids. CDR1 and CDR2 (germline): SGHTA, FQGNSA. CDR3 in DNA: TGTGCCAGCAGCCAAGGGGGTGGGGAGTGGGGCGAGCAGTACTTC. Encoded protein: CASSQGGGEWGEQYF.

V usage is TRBV5-5 and J usage is TRBJ1-1; D not certain. The CDR3 has 13 amino acids. V gave up 0 bases and J gave up 5 bases, with 8 bases separating them. Germline values: CDR1 SGHKS, CDR2 YYEKEE (reference sequence). CDR3 sequence: CASSLDRWTEAFF. CDR3 sequence (DNA): TGTGCCAGCAGCTTGGATCGGTGGACTGAAGCTTTCTTT. The whole variable domain, filled in from reference TRBV5-5 and TRBJ1-1, reads DAGVTQSPTHLIKTRGQQVTLRCSPISGHKSVSWYQQVLGQGPQFIFQYYEKEERGRGNFPDRFSARQFPNYSSELNVNALLLGDSALYLCASSLDRWTEAFFGQGTRLTVV.

The chain couples TRBV5-8 to TRBJ2-5; no definite D call. Trimming removed 4 bases from V and 4 bases from J, with 14 bases in between. CDR3 size: 14 residues. Germline V gene data show CDR1 as SGHTS and CDR2 as YDEGEE. The chain's CDR3 is CASSTPKKRETQYF. The CDR3 DNA is TGTGCCAGCAGCACACCAAAAAAACGAGAGACCCAGTACTTC.

The V gene is TRBV4-1, the J gene TRBJ2-1, with D possibly TRBD1 on 6 matching bases. This CDR3 is 15 amino acids long. The germline CDR1 and CDR2 sequences are MGHRA and YSYEKL. V was clipped by 6 bases and J by 2 bases, with 14 bases between them. This CDR3 reads CASSQIGTPYNEQFF. CDR3 DNA sequence: TGCGCCAGCAGTCAAATCGGGACACCCTACAATGAGCAGTTCTTC.

There are a few counts of this clone. V and J are TRBV5-4 and TRBJ1-2; 7 nucleotides agree with TRBD1. In germline, CDR1 is SGHNT, CDR2 YYREEE (reference sequence). The ends lost 3 bases at V and 8 bases at J; junction bases unmatched: 13. The CDR3 spans 15 residues. The DNA for the CDR3 is TGTGCCAGCAGCTCCCCCACAGGGGAGGTGGGCGGCTACACCTTC. Protein: CASSSPTGEVGGYTF.

The J gene is TRBJ1-1, the V gene TRBV18; no firm D call. There are 14 residues in the CDR3. The ends were cut back, 3 bases at V and 5 bases at J, with 13 bases in the middle. Germline V gene lookup returns CDR1 KGHSH and CDR2 LQKENI. The CDR3 sequence is CASSPGSGGTEAFF. CDR3 DNA: TGTGCCAGCTCACCGGGCTCTGGCGGGACTGAAGCTTTCTTT.

The chain couples TRBV6-5 to TRBJ2-5; 10 bases agree with TRBD1. Trimming took 4 bases from V and 4 from J; bases not matched to a gene: 6. CDR1 and CDR2 from the germline V gene are MNHEY and SVGAGI. The CDR3 loop spans 15 amino acids. The chain's CDR3 is CASSFGQGEGETQYF. Here the CDR3 DNA reads TGTGCCAGCAGTTTCGGACAGGGGGAGGGAGAGACCCAGTACTTC.

The rearrangement links TRBV21-1 to TRBJ1-1; the DNA was not used to check the table's D call, TRBD1. TRBV21-1 is marked as a pseudogene. CDR3 length equals 14 residues. This CDR3 reads CASSKVVGGTEAFF. CDR3 sequence (DNA): TGTGCCAGCAGCAAAGTAGTAGGGGGCACTGAAGCTTTCTTT.

The V and J genes are TRBV30 and TRBJ2-5; no definite D call. The CDR3 runs 13 residues. Germline V gene data show CDR1 as GTSNPN and CDR2 as SVGIG (reference sequence). Trimming cost V 0 bases and J 4 bases, with 9 bases left between them. CDR3 nucleotide sequence: TGTGCCTGGAGTGTAAGTTTCGGAGAGACCCAGTACTTC. The encoded protein is CAWSVSFGETQYF.

The gene calls are TRBV2 and TRBJ1-1; D is perhaps TRBD1 (5 bases). V lost 8 bases and J 0 bases, leaving 10 bases between the germline ends. The CDR3 contains 13 residues. Germline V gene data show CDR1 as SNHLY and CDR2 as FYNNEI. The CDR3 region is CASESDMNTEAFF. The DNA of the CDR3 is TGTGCCAGCGAGTCGGACATGAACACTGAAGCTTTCTTT.

The chain uses TRBV21-1 and TRBJ1-2; the table's D call, TRBD1, has no DNA check behind it. TRBV21-1 is noted as a pseudogene. This CDR3 region has 16 residues. The CDR3 DNA reads as TGTGCCAGCAGCATACCCCCGGGACAGGGTATCTATGGCTACACCTTC. This gives the protein CASSIPPGQGIYGYTF.

This clone was picked up a small number of times. The J gene is TRBJ1-2, the V gene TRBV12-3 or TRBV12-4; TRBD1 might be the D (6 bases). Trimming removed 5 bases from V and 3 bases from J, with 10 bases in between. CDR3 length: 13 residues. CDR3 in amino acids: CASSTGLDYGYTF. For the CDR3, the DNA is TGTGCCAGCAGTACAGGGTTAGACTATGGCTACACCTTC.

The rearrangement links TRBV11-2 to TRBJ2-7; TRBD2 matches 15 bases. The junction had 3 bases not matched to a gene; V was cut back by 1 base and J by 5 bases. Germline V gene lookup returns CDR1 SGHAT and CDR2 FQNNGV. The CDR3 covers 16 residues. In DNA, the CDR3 is TGTGCCAGCAGCTTAGGGACTAGCGGGAGGGCCCACGAGCAGTACTTC. This sequence encodes CASSLGTSGRAHEQYF.

V gene TRBV7-3 combines with J gene TRBJ2-5; D perhaps matches TRBD2 (8 bases). V dropped 5 bases and J dropped 5 bases, with 15 bases sitting between them. The V gene's germline CDR1 is SGHTA and CDR2 FQGTGA. This CDR3 region has 14 residues. Here the CDR3 DNA reads TGTGCCAGCAGCAAGGGGGCTAGCGGGGAGACCCAGTACTTC. Translation gives CASSKGASGETQYF.

The gene calls are TRBV7-9 and TRBJ2-2; 7 bases match TRBD2. The CDR3 is 15 residues long. V trimming: 3 bases; J trimming: 1 base; junction bases outside the gene matches: 2. Germline V CDR1 and CDR2: SEHNR, FQNEAQ (reference sequence). CDR3 loop: CASSFGGGNTGELFF. CDR3 nucleotides: TGTGCCAGCAGCTTCGGCGGGGGGAACACCGGGGAGCTGTTTTTT.

There are a few counts of this clone. J is TRBJ1-5 and V is TRBV20-1; 7 bases match TRBD1. The germline V gene has CDR1 DFQATT and CDR2 SNEGSKA (reference sequence). The CDR3 is 15 amino acids. The V segment lost 5 bases and the J segment 0 bases; nucleotides outside the gene matches: 7. The CDR3 sequence is CSAGAYRGSNQPQHF. CDR3 bases: TGCAGTGCTGGTGCTTACAGGGGTAGCAATCAGCCCCAGCATTTT.

The chain has TRBV7-8 and TRBJ2-1; TRBD1 agrees at 9 bases. V dropped 4 bases and J dropped 2; count of bases not matched to a gene: 3. The CDR3 extends over 15 amino acids. Germline V gene lookup returns CDR1 SGHVS and CDR2 FQNEAQ. In nucleotides, the CDR3 is TGTGCCAGCAGCTACAGGACAGGGGCCTACAATGAGCAGTTCTTC. Translation: CASSYRTGAYNEQFF.

The chain couples TRBV18 to TRBJ1-6; TRBD1 is a possible D gene (5 bases). Between the trimmed V and J ends, which lost 6 bases and 7 bases, there was a span of 7 bases. This CDR3 contains 12 residues. Germline V CDR1 and CDR2: KGHSH, LQKENI. The CDR3 bases are TGTGCCAGCTCTCAGGGAAATTCACCCCTCCACTTT. Amino acid sequence: CASSQGNSPLHF.

V and J are TRBV6-4 and TRBJ2-3; D gene ambiguous. This CDR3 contains 14 residues. Germline V lookup: CDR1 MRHNA, CDR2 SNTAGT. V was trimmed by 3 bases and J by 4 bases, leaving 11 bases between them. CDR3 coding DNA: TGTGCCAGCAGTGATAGAGGCCTCGCAGATACGCAGTATTTT. It is translated as CASSDRGLADTQYF.

This sequence joins TRBV30 and TRBJ1-1; tentative D call: TRBD1 (6 bases). This CDR3 is built from 15 residues. Germline V gene lookup returns CDR1 GTSNPN and CDR2 SVGIG (reference sequence). Trimming took off 4 bases at V and 1 base at J, with 16 bases between the two ends. CDR3 sequence (DNA): TGTGCCTGGACCCGTACAGGGTTGGGGAACACTGAAGCTTTCTTT. Translation: CAWTRTGLGNTEAFF.

V usage is TRBV7-2 and J usage is TRBJ2-5; no clear D. Germline V gene data show CDR1 as SGHTA and CDR2 as FQGNSA. Trimming shortened V by 6 bases and J by 4 bases, and 18 bases separated the two germline ends. CDR3 length equals 15 residues. As DNA, the CDR3 is TGTGCCAGCAGGATTGGGCGTCAACCTCCAGAGACCCAGTACTTC. Encoded protein: CASRIGRQPPETQYF.